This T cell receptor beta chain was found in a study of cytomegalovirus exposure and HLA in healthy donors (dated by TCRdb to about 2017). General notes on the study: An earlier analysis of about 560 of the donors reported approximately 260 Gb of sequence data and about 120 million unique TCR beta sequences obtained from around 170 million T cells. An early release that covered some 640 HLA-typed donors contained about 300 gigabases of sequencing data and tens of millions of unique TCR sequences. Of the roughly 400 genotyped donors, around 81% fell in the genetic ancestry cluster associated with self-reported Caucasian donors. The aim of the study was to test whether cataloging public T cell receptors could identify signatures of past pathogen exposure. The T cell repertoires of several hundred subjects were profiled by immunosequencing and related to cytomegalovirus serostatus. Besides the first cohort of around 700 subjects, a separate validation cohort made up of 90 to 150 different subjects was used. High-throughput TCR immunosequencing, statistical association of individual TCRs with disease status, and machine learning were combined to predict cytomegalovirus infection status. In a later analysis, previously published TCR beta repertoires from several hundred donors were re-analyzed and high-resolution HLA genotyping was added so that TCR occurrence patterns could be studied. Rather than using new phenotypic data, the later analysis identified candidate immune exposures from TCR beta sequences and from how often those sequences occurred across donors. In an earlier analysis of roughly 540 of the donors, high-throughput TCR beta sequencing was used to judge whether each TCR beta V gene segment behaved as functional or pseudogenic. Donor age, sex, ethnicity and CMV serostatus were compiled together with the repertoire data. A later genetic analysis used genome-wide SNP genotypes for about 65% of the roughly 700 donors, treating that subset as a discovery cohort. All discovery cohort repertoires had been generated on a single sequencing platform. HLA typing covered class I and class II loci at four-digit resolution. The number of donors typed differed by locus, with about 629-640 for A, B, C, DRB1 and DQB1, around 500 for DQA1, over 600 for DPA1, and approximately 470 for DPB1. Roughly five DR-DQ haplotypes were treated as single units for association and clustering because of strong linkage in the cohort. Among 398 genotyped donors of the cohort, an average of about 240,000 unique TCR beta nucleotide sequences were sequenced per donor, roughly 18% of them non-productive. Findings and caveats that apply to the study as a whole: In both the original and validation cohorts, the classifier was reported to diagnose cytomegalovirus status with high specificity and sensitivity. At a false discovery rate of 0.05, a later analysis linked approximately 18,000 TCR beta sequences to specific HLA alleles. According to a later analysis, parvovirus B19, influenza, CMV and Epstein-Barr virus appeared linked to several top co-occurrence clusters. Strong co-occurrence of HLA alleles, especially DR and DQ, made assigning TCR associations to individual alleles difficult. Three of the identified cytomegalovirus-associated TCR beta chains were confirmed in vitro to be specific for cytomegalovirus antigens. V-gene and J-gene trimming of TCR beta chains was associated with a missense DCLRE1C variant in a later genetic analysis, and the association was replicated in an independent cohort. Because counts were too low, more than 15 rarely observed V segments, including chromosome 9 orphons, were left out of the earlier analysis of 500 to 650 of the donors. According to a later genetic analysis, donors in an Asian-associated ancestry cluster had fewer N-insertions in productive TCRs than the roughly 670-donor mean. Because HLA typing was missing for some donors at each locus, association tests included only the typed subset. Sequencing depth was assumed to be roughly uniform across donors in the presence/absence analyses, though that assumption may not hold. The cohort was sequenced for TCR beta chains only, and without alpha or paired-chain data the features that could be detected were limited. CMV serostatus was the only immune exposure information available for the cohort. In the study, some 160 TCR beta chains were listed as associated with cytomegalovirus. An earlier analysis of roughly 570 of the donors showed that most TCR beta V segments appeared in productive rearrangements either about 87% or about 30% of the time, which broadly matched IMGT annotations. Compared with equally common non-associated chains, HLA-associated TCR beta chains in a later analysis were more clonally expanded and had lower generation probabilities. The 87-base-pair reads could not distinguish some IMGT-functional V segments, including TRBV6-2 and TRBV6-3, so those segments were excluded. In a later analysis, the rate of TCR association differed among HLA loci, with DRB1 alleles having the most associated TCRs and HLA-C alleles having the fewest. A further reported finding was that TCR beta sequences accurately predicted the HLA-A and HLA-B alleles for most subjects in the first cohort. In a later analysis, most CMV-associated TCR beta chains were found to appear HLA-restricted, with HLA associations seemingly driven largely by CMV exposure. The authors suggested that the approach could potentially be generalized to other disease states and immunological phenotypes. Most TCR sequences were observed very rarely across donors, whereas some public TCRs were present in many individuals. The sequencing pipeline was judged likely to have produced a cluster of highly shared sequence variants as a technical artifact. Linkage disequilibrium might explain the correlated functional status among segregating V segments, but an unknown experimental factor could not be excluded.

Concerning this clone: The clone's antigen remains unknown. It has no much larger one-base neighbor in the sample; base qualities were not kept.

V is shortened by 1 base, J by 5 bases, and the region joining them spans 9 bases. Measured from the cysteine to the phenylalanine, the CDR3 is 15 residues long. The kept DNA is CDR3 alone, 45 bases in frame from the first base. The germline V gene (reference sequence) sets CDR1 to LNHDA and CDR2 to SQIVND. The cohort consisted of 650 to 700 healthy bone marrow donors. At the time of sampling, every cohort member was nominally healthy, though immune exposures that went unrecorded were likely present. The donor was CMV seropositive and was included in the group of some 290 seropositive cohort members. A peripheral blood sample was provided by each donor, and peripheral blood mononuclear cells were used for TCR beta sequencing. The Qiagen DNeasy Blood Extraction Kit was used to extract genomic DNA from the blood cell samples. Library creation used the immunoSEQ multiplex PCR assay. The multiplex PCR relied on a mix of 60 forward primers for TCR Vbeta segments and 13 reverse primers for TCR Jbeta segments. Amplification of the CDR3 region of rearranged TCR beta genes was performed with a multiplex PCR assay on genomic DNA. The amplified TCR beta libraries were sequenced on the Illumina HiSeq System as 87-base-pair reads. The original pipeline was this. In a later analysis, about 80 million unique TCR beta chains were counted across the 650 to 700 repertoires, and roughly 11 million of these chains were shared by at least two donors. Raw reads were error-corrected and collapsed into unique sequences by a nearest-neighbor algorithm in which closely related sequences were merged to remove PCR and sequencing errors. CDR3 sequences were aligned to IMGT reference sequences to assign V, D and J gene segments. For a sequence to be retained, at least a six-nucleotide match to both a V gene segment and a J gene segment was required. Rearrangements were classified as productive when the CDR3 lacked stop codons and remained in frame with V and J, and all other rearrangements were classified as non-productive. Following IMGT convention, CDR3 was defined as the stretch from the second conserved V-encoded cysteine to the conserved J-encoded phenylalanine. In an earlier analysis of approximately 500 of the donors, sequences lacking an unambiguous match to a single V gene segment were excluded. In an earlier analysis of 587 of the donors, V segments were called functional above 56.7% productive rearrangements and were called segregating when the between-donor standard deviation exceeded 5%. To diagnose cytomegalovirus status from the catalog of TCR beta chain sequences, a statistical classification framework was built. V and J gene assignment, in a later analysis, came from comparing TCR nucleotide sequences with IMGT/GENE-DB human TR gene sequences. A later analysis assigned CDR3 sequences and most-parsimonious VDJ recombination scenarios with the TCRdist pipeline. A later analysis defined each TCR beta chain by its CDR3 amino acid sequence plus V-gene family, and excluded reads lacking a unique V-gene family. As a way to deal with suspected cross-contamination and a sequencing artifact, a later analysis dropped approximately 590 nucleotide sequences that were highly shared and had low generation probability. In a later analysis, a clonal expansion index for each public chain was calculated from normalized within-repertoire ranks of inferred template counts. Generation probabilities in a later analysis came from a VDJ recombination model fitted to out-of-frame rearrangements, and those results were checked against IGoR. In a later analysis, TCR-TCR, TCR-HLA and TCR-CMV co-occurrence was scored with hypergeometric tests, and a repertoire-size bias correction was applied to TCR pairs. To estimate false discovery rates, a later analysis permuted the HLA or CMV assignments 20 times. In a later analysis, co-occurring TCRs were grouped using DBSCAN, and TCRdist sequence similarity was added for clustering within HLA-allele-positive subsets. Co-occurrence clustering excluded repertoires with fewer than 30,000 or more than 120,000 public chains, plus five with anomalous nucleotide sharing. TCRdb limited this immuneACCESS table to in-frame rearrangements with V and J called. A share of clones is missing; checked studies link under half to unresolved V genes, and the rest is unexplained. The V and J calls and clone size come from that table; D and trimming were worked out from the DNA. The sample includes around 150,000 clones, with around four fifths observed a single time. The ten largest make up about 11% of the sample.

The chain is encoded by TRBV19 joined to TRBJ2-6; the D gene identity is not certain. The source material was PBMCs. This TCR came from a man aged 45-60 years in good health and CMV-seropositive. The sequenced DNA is TGTGCCAGTAGTATAGGCGGATCCAGGGCCAACGTCCTGACTTTC. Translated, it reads CASSIGGSRANVLTF.